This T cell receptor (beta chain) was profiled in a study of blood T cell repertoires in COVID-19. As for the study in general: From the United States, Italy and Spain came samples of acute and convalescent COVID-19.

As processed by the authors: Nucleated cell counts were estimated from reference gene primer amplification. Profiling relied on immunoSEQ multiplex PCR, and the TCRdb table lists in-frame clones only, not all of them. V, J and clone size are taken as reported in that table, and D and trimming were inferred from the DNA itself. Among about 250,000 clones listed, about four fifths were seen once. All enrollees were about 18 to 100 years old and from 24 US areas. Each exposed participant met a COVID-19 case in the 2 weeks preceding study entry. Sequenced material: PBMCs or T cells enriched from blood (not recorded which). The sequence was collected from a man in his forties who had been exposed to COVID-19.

The DNA for the CDR3 is TGTGCCAGCAGCTCGTCTAGCGGGCCCGAGTTCTTC. The encoded protein is CASSSSSGPEFF. The J gene is TRBJ2-1, the V gene TRBV3-1 (or the pseudogene TRBV3-2); the match to TRBD2 covers 8 bases. Germline trimming cut 5 bases from V and 14 bases from J; bases unmatched to any gene: 8. Germline CDR1 and CDR2: LGHDT and YNNKEL (reference sequence). The CDR3 totals 12 residues.